The clone carrying this T cell receptor (beta chain) was picked up a small number of times. This sample is drawn from a study of blood T cell repertoires in COVID-19. The CDR3 contains 15 residues. Germline lookup yields CDR1 SEHNR and CDR2 FQNEAQ (reference sequence). Unmatched junction bases numbered 4, after V lost 3 bases and J lost 3 bases. Before being deemed recovered, Cohort 3 donors had two negative PCRs, clearance, or symptom resolution. Authors' processing steps: By means of reference gene primer amplification, nucleated cell counts were estimated. The repertoire was sequenced with immunoSEQ multiplex PCR; TCRdb's copy has only in-frame clones and lacks some. V, J and clone size are taken as reported in that table, and D and trimming were inferred from the DNA itself. The table shows 370,000 or so clones, with 80% to 90% occurring only once.

This clonotype was sampled from a man aged 25 to 40 who had recovered from COVID-19. The specimen sequenced was PBMCs or T cells enriched from blood (not recorded which). The rearrangement joins TRBV7-9 to TRBJ2-3; 9 nucleotides match TRBD2. The CDR3 protein is CASSFPGLATDTQYF. The CDR3 nucleotides are TGTGCCAGCAGCTTCCCGGGACTAGCAACAGATACGCAGTATTTT.